This T cell receptor beta chain was identified in a study of T cell responses to AZD1222 COVID-19 vaccine. Study findings and constraints: The donors showed a predominance of white British ancestry and of females, with possible underestimation of clonal diversity.

This CDR3 has 16 residues. V was pared by 4 bases and J by 3 bases, with 7 bases of the junction left unmatched. Germline loops: CDR1 LNHDA, CDR2 SQIVND (reference sequence). Profiling relied on immunoSEQ multiplex PCR, and the TCRdb table lists in-frame clones only, not all of them. The sample consists of 90,000 to 120,000 clones, roughly nine tenths of them appearing once. Comments on this clone: The antigen is undetermined.

This TCR was recovered from an adult in good health. V is TRBV19 and J is TRBJ1-1; 11 bases are shared with TRBD1. This material consisted of peripheral blood, taken on day 0 of AZD1222 vaccination. The CDR3 spells CASSTRDRGSDTEAFF. CDR3 DNA sequence: TGTGCCAGTAGTACACGGGACAGGGGGTCGGACACTGAAGCTTTCTTT.